The 7 T cell receptor beta chains reported below all come from one sample, sequenced in a study of cytomegalovirus exposure and HLA in healthy donors. With 60 Vbeta and 13 Jbeta primers, the PCR was carried out. Assay used: immunoSEQ multiplex PCR; TCRdb lists only in-frame clones, some missing. The profile covers around 150,000 clones, with approximately 80% appearing a single time and 8% to 10% taken by the ten largest. Material for sequencing was PBMCs. The source of these receptors is a male donor in good health and CMV-seropositive.

The chain is built from TRBV14 and TRBJ2-3; D is perhaps TRBD2 (7 bases). V lost 4 bases to trimming and J lost 0 bases, with 14 bases between them. The CDR3 consists of 16 residues. CDR1 and CDR2 (germline): SGHDN, FVKESK. The CDR3 loop reads CASSPRRGASTDTQYF. CDR3 in DNA: TGTGCCAGCAGCCCTCGCCGGGGGGCTAGCACAGATACGCAGTATTTT.

The V call is TRBV5-4, the J call TRBJ2-7, with 8 bases identical to TRBD2. The CDR3 is 15 residues long. Germline assignment: CDR1 SGHNT and CDR2 YYREEE (reference sequence). The J segment lost 7 bases and the V segment lost 1 base, leaving 10 bases of the junction unmatched. The CDR3 spells CASSLLTGGGREQYF. The CDR3 DNA reads as TGTGCCAGCAGCTTGTTAACGGGGGGGGGACGGGAGCAGTACTTC.

This clone was counted between two and nine times. The rearrangement joins TRBV28 to TRBJ1-5; D is uncertain. V was pared by 5 bases and J by 9 bases, with 11 bases between. Germline V gene data show CDR1 as MDHEN and CDR2 as SYDVKM. The CDR3 is 12 amino acids. Written as DNA, the CDR3 is TGTGCCAGCAGTCCCCCACGGGGGCCCCAGCATTTT. Its protein is CASSPPRGPQHF. The full variable domain, completed using reference TRBV28 and TRBJ1-5, is DVKVTQSSRYLVKRTGEKVFLECVQDMDHENMFWYRQDPGLGLRLIYFSYDVKMKEKGDIPEGYSVSREKKERFSLILESASTNQTSMYLCASSPPRGPQHFGDGTRLSIL.

This clone has just one count. This CDR3 is CASSSGTGGETQYF. The CDR3 DNA reads TGCGCCAGCAGCTCAGGGACGGGAGGGGAGACCCAGTACTTC. The chain recombines TRBV5-1 with TRBJ2-5, with 8 bases fitting TRBD2. Looked up from germline, CDR1 is SGHRS and CDR2 is YFSETQ. The CDR3 runs 14 residues. The J segment lost 5 bases and the V segment lost 3 bases, leaving 6 bases of the junction unmatched.

The chain has TRBV7-9 and TRBJ1-4; D is possibly TRBD1 (5 bases). The CDR3 is made up of 16 amino acids. V lost 0 bases and J lost 5, with 13 bases in between. Germline CDR1 and CDR2: SEHNR and FQNEAQ (reference sequence). In nucleotides, the CDR3 is TGTGCCAGCAGCTTAGCGCTAGGGGTCCCAAATGAAAAACTGTTTTTT. Encoded protein: CASSLALGVPNEKLFF.

This chain uses TRBV7-2 with TRBJ1-6; the D gene is possibly TRBD1 (5 bases). The V and J ends lost 5 bases and 9 bases respectively, with 17 bases between them. The germline gives CDR1 SGHTA, CDR2 FQGNSA. This CDR3 contains 15 residues. This chain's CDR3 is CASSPQVGEISPLHF. In DNA form, the CDR3 reads TGTGCCAGCAGCCCGCAGGTAGGGGAAATTTCACCCCTCCACTTT.

V usage is TRBV5-1 and J usage is TRBJ1-1; D may be TRBD1 (5 bases). The V and J ends lost 4 bases and 3 bases respectively, with 7 bases between them. The CDR3 is 12 residues long. Germline V gene lookup returns CDR1 SGHRS and CDR2 YFSETQ. CDR3 DNA sequence: TGCGCCAGCAGCGAAGGGGACACTGAAGCTTTCTTT. Amino acids: CASSEGDTEAFF.